This T cell receptor beta chain was sequenced during a study of blood T cell repertoires in COVID-19. A case of COVID-19 had been met by exposed participants within 2 weeks before study entry. Repertoires were generated with immunoSEQ multiplex PCR, while TCRdb's copy carries only in-frame clones and drops some. The sample lists 200,000 to 250,000 clones, around nine tenths occurring once. With 0 bases removed from V and 6 bases from J, the gap between germline ends came to 17 bases. Germline V gene lookup returns CDR1 MNHEY and CDR2 SVGEGT. The CDR3 extends over 16 amino acids. This TCR came from a woman aged 30 to 39 who had been exposed to COVID-19. Sequenced: PBMCs or T cells enriched from blood (not recorded which). The chain employs TRBV6-2 or TRBV6-3 and TRBJ1-1; D gene unclear. The CDR3 DNA reads TGTGCCAGCAGTTACTCCCCGGGGTCAGGCGGCGCTGAAGCTTTCTTT. It specifies CASSYSPGSGGAEAFF.